This TCR beta chain emerged from a study of CD8+CD57+ T cells in acquired aplastic anemia. Overall study: Healthy donor sequencing depth: 9 million to 10.8 million CD4+, approximately 12 million CD8+ reads.

As for this clonotype: The antigen remains unidentified.

Trimming took 3 bases from V and 4 from J, leaving 10 bases between them. The germline V gene encodes CDR1 SGHVS and CDR2 FQNEAQ. The CDR3 runs to 13 residues. Findings of the study overall: Simpson's diversity of CD8+ cells was not significantly different in patients compared with controls.

It was genomic DNA that served as the template for profiling TCR beta VDJ and CDR3. TCRdb fed the reads into MiXCR, producing one record per CDR3 protein. The sample has 100,000 to 130,000 distinct CDR3 sequences, 40% to 60% seen once. The receptor was isolated from a human donor in good health, serving as a control. V is TRBV7-8 and J is TRBJ2-7, with D maybe TRBD2 (6 bases). Input material: sorted CD4+, CD8+, or CD8+CD57+ T cells (not recorded which) from PBMCs. This chain's CDR3 is CASSLGGGYEQYV. The CDR3 region has the DNA TGTGCCAGCAGCTTGGGGGGAGGTTACGAGCAGTACGTC.